The TCR beta chain described here comes from a study of blood T cell repertoires in COVID-19. Study details: The study drew acute and convalescent COVID-19 samples from the United States, Italy and Spain. In each case, the material was cDNA or gDNA derived from T cells, B-cell-depleted T cells, or PBMCs.

A Seattle source enrolled patients during active infection and followed them longitudinally. The CDR3 is made up of 15 amino acids. Unmatched junction bases numbered 3, after V lost 0 bases and J lost 3 bases. In germline, CDR1 is SGHDT, CDR2 YYEEEE. Original processing notes: Nucleated cell number was recorded as an estimate derived from reference gene primer amplification. The table came from immunoSEQ multiplex PCR; TCRdb's copy has only in-frame clones and leaves some out. The DNA gave D and trimming, while V, J and clone size come from that table. The data contain 250,000 to 300,000 clones, 85% to 90% of them singletons. This clone was found a few times.

The material sequenced was peripheral blood. This TCR derives from a woman aged 25 to 45 with COVID-19, enrolled during active disease. The chain recombines TRBV5-6 with TRBJ1-5; 7 bases are shared with TRBD1. CDR3 bases: TGTGCCAGCAGCTTGGAGACAGGGACCAATCAGCCCCAGCATTTT. It translates to CASSLETGTNQPQHF.